This T cell receptor (beta chain) emerged from a study of blood T cell repertoires in COVID-19. The assay was immunoSEQ multiplex PCR, and TCRdb's table has in-frame clones only and misses some. The table records about 88,000 clones, over 75% of them present only once. This receptor was taken from a woman aged 80 or older with acute or convalescent COVID-19. The sample was peripheral blood.

The CDR3 DNA sequence: TGTGCCAGCAGCTCGCGAGACAGGGGTAACACTGAAGCTTTCTTT. Protein product: CASSSRDRGNTEAFF. This sequence joins TRBV7-9 and TRBJ1-1, with TRBD1 matching 8 bases. Germline CDR1 reads SEHNR; CDR2 reads FQNEAQ (reference sequence). The CDR3 totals 15 residues. V shed 4 bases and J 2 bases; nucleotides not matched to a gene: 6.